Listed here are 13 T cell receptor beta chains from one sample, sequenced in a study of cytotoxic CD8 clonotypes in ibrutinib-treated CLL. The table came from immunoSEQ multiplex PCR; TCRdb's copy has only in-frame clones and leaves some out. The sample holds over 7,000 clones, approximately 79% seen once. Material: PBMCs, obtained before ibrutinib treatment. All receptors derive from a human donor with chronic lymphocytic leukemia.

The chain links TRBV28 to TRBJ1-1, with D unclear. The V end was cut by 6 bases, the J end by 1 base, with 6 bases between. The CDR3 runs to 12 residues. From germline, CDR1 is MDHEN and CDR2 SYDVKM. CDR3 residues: CASRLQNTEAFF. For the CDR3, the DNA is TGTGCCAGCAGGTTACAGAACACTGAAGCTTTCTTT.

The rearrangement joins TRBV27 to TRBJ2-1; no reliable D call. Per the germline V gene, CDR1 is MNHEY and CDR2 is SMNVEV (reference sequence). The CDR3 length is 14 residues. V was shortened by 2 bases and J by 4 bases, with 9 bases between the two germline ends. The CDR3 DNA reads as TGTGCCAGCAGTTTACTAGACTCGTACAATGAGCAGTTCTTC. Its protein is CASSLLDSYNEQFF.

CDR3 in amino acids: CSVRGQGGQPQHF. The CDR3 coding sequence is TGCAGCGTTCGCGGACAGGGAGGTCAGCCCCAGCATTTT. The V call is TRBV29-1, the J call TRBJ1-5; 8 bases are a match to TRBD1. The CDR3 is 13 amino acids. After removal of 5 bases from V and 6 bases from J, the junction contained 6 bases not matched to a gene. In germline, CDR1 is SQVTM, CDR2 ANQGSEA.

The chain couples TRBV11-3 to TRBJ2-3, with D possibly being TRBD2 (6 bases). This CDR3 has 13 amino acids. Trimming removed 5 bases from V and 10 bases from J, with 16 bases in between. The germline V gene encodes CDR1 SGHNT and CDR2 YENEEA. This CDR3 reads CASSADGWEAQYF. In DNA, the CDR3 is TGTGCCAGCAGCGCAGACGGGTGGGAGGCGCAGTATTTT.

This CDR3 reads CASSQCGPRAYEQYF. The CDR3 coding sequence is TGCGCCAGCAGTCAATGTGGCCCAAGGGCCTACGAGCAGTACTTC. The J gene is TRBJ2-7, the V gene TRBV23-1; D gene uncertain. TRBV23-1 is filed as an ORF, its function uncertain. The V end was cut by 1 base, the J end by 2 bases, with 12 bases between. There are 15 residues in the CDR3.

The chain recombines TRBV5-6 with TRBJ2-3; D might be TRBD1 (6 bases). The V end was cut by 4 bases, the J end by 8 bases, with 20 bases between. The CDR3 is 15 residues long. Germline lookup yields CDR1 SGHDT and CDR2 YYEEEE. The CDR3, as DNA: TGTGCCAGCAGCGCCGCCGCTACGGGACACCCTACGCAGTATTTT. Protein product: CASSAAATGHPTQYF.

The chain carries TRBV29-1 and TRBJ2-5; D gene unclear. The V gene's germline CDR1 is SQVTM and CDR2 ANQGSEA. The CDR3 length is 12 residues. Trimming cost V 7 bases and J 5 bases, with 14 bases left between them. Here the CDR3 DNA reads TGCAGCGCTGATAGTAGGCGCGAGACCCAGTACTTC. This gives the protein CSADSRRETQYF.

The gene calls are TRBV9 and TRBJ2-6, with TRBD1 as a possible D gene (5 bases). Trimming removed 3 bases at V and 0 bases at J, with 16 bases between. The CDR3 runs 18 residues. Germline V gives CDR1 SGDLS, CDR2 YYNGEE. For the CDR3, the DNA is TGTGCCAGCAGCGGAAGAACAGGTGTAAACTCTGGGGCCAACGTCCTGACTTTC. Its protein product is CASSGRTGVNSGANVLTF.

This chain uses TRBV21-1 with TRBJ2-7; TRBD2 is taken as the D call from the table, unchecked against the DNA. TRBV21-1 is given as a pseudogene. This CDR3 is built from 16 residues. CDR3 DNA sequence: TGTGCCAGCAGCAAAGGCTCCCTAGCGGTTTTCTACGAGCAGTACTTC. Its protein product is CASSKGSLAVFYEQYF.

This chain connects TRBV11-2 to TRBJ2-7, with 11 bases lining up with TRBD2. Germline CDR1 SGHAT, CDR2 FQNNGV. After removal of 2 bases from V and 0 bases from J, the junction contained 6 bases not matched to a gene. The CDR3 covers 17 residues. CDR3 sequence (DNA): TGTGCCAGCAGCTTAAAACCTAGCGGGAGGTACTCCTACGAGCAGTACTTC. It translates to CASSLKPSGRYSYEQYF. Together with reference TRBV11-2 and TRBJ2-7, the CDR3 gives the full variable domain: EAGVAQSPRYKIIEKRQSVAFWCNPISGHATLYWYQQILGQGPKLLIQFQNNGVVDDSQLPKDRFSAERLKGVDSTLKIQPAKLEDSAVYLCASSLKPSGRYSYEQYFGPGTRLTVT.

This chain uses TRBV9 with TRBJ2-3, with TRBD1 matching over 9 bases. The CDR3 runs 15 residues. V was pared by 0 bases and J by 4 bases, with 3 bases of the junction left unmatched. CDR1 SGDLS and CDR2 YYNGEE come from the germline V gene. The CDR3 DNA follows: TGTGCCAGCAGCGTAGGGGGACAGGGTGCAGATACGCAGTATTTT. Translated: CASSVGGQGADTQYF.

Details on this clone: A junction end diverges from the germline sequence, so it may reflect a read error. The chain couples TRBV5-4 to TRBJ1-2; possible D gene TRBD1, 5 bases. Germline assignment: CDR1 SGHNT and CDR2 YYREEE (reference sequence). There are 15 residues in the CDR3. This chain's CDR3 is CASSLAIRANYGYIF. The CDR3 DNA follows: TGTGCCAGCAGCTTGGCCATCAGGGCTAACTATGGCTACATCTTC.

The genes are TRBV5-1 and TRBJ1-2; D gene unclear. Germline CDR1 is SGHRS and CDR2 is YFSETQ. The V end lost 4 bases, the J end lost 1 base, and 8 bases lay between the germline ends. The CDR3 length is 13 residues. CDR3 bases: TGCGCCAGCAGCCCCGCGAGTAACTATGGCTACACCTTC. Translated: CASSPASNYGYTF.